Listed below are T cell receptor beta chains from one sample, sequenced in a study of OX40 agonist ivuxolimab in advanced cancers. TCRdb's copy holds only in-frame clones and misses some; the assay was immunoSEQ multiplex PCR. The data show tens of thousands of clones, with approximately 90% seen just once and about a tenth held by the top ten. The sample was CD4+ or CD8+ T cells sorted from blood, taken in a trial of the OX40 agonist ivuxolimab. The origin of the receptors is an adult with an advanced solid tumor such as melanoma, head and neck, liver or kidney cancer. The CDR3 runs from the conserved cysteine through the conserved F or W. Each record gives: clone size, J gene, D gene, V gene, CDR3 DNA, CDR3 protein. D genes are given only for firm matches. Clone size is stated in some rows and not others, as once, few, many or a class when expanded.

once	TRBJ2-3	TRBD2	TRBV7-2	TGTGCCAGCAGCATTCTAGCGGGAGGGACAGATACGCAGTATTTT	CASSILAGGTDTQYF
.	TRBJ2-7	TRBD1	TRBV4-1	TGCGCCAGCAGCCGGACAGGTTCGAGCTCCTACGAGCAGTACTTC	CASSRTGSSSYEQYF
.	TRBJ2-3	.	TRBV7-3	TGTGCCAGCAGCCCAGGGGGGGTCGATACGCAGTATTTT	CASSPGGVDTQYF
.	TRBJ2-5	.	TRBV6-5	TGTGCCAGCAGCCGCGGGACAGCGCAAGAGACCCAGTACTTC	CASSRGTAQETQYF
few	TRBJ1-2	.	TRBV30	TGTGCCTGGAGTGCAGGGGCGGGTGGCTACACCTTC	CAWSAGAGGYTF
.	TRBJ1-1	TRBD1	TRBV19	TGTGCCAGTAGACCCGGGACAGCAACTGAAGCTTTCTTT	CASRPGTATEAFF
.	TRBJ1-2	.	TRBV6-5	TGTGCCAGCAGTTACAAACAGGTTTCTAACTATGGCTACACCTTC	CASSYKQVSNYGYTF
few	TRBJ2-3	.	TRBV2	TGTGCCAGCAGTGAATGGACAGCAGTCACAGATACGCAGTATTTT	CASSEWTAVTDTQYF
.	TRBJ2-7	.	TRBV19	TGTGCCAGTAGTTCGTCGTCCTACGAGCAGTACTTC	CASSSSSYEQYF
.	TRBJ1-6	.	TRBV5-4	TGTGCCAGCAGCTTGCAGGGTTCCTATAATTCACCCCTCCACTTT	CASSLQGSYNSPLHF
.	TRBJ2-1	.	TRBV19	TGTGCCAGTGGGGGAACCCCGGGACAAAGCTCCTACAATGAGCAGTTCTTC	CASGGTPGQSSYNEQFF
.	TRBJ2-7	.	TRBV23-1	TGCGCCAGCAGTCAACACAGGGTAGAGCAGTACTTC	CASSQHRVEQYF
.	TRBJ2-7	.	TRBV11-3	TGTGCCAGCAGCCCGGGCACAGTCTTTGAGCAGTACTTC	CASSPGTVFEQYF
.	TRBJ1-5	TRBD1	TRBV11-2	TGTGCCAGCAGCTCGGGGACAGGGACCGGTACTCAGCCCCAGCATTTT	CASSSGTGTGTQPQHF
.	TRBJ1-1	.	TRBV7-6	TGTGCCAGCAGCCGTCGTGGCAGGCCAGTTGAAGCTTTCTTT	CASSRRGRPVEAFF
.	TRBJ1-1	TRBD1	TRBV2	TGTGCCAGCAGTTGGACAGGGGGTACTGAAGCTTTCTTT	CASSWTGGTEAFF
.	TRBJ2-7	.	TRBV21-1	TGTGCCAGCAGCAACAGACAGGGTCTGGGCGAGCAGTACTTC	CASSNRQGLGEQYF
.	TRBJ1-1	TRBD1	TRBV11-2	TGTGCCAGCAGCCAGCAGTGGGACAGGAGGTTTAGCACTGAAGCTTTCTTT	CASSQQWDRRFSTEAFF
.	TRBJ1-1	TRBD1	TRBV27	TGTGCCAGCAGTCTGGACAGGGAGGCTGAAGCTTTCTTT	CASSLDREAEAFF
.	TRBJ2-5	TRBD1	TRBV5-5	TGTGCCAGCAGCCGACCGGGACAGGGTAACCAAGAGACCCAGTACTTC	CASSRPGQGNQETQYF
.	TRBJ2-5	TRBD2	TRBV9	TGTGCCAGCAGCGTAGCTGGGCTAGCGGGAGACTTCCAAGAGACCCAGTACTTC	CASSVAGLAGDFQETQYF
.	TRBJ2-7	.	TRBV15	TGTGCCACCAGCGGGCGGGGAGACGAGCAGTACTTC	CATSGRGDEQYF
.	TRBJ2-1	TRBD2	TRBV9	TGTGCCAGCAGCGAAAGCGGGAGCTCCTACAATGAGCAGTTCTTC	CASSESGSSYNEQFF
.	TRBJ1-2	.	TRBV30	TGTGCCTCGGCTGCGGGCAGGAGACACTATGGCTACACCTTC	CASAAGRRHYGYTF
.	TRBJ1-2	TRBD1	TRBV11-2	TGTGCCAGCAGCGGGACAGATGCGAACTATGGCTACACCTTC	CASSGTDANYGYTF
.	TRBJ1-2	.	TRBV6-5	TGTGCCAGCAGTGAAGGGGAGTGGTATGGCTACACCTTC	CASSEGEWYGYTF
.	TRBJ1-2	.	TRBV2	TGTGCCAGCAGTGAGGAAGAGGGACGATTCTATGGCTACACCTTC	CASSEEEGRFYGYTF
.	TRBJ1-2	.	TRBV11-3	TGTGCCAGCAGCTTACGAGGGGGGCCCGACACCTTC	CASSLRGGPDTF
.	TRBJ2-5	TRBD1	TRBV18	TGTGCCAGCTGCCGGACAGGGGGGAGTGGAGAGACCCAGTACTTC	CASCRTGGSGETQYF
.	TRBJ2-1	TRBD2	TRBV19	TGTGCCAGTAGTTGGGCTAGCGGGAGCGGTGAGCAGTTCTTC	CASSWASGSGEQFF
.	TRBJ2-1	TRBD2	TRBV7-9	TGTGCCAGCAGCGAAGTGGGCGGGAGTCACTACAATGAGCAGTTCTTC	CASSEVGGSHYNEQFF
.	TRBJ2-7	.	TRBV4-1	TGCGCCAGCAGCCCAAGGAACGGCTACGAGCAGTACTTC	CASSPRNGYEQYF
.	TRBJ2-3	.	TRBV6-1	TGTGCCGGAGCTTCATGGCGGGGGCCCGCAGATACGCAGTATTTT	CAGASWRGPADTQYF
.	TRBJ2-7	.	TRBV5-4	TGTGCCAGCAGCTCAAAGACCTACGAGCAGTACTTC	CASSSKTYEQYF
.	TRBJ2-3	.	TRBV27	TGTGCCAGCAGTCTTTTCGCGACTGCAGTCACAGATACGCAGTATTTT	CASSLFATAVTDTQYF
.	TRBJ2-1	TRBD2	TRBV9	TGTGCCAGCAGCCTCCTACTAGCGGGGAATTACAATGAGCAGTTCTTC	CASSLLLAGNYNEQFF
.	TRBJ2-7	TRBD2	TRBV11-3	TGTGCCAGCAGCTTAAGGACTAGCGGATACGAGCAGTACTTC	CASSLRTSGYEQYF